These T cell receptor beta chains were read from a single sample in a study of blood T cell repertoires in COVID-19. Using immunoSEQ multiplex PCR, the repertoire was profiled, and TCRdb retains in-frame clones only, with some absent. The sample includes some 270,000 clones, around 90% seen only once; the top ten take roughly 2.1%. Sequencing was carried out using peripheral blood. The receptors derive from a man aged 45-65 years with acute or convalescent COVID-19. Both conserved end residues are part of each CDR3. A D gene is named only where the DNA matches it firmly. Only part of the rows carry a size: once, few, many, or a class if the clone is expanded.

>.|TRBD1|TRBV30|TRBJ2-7
TGTGCCTGGACCGACCCCCCGGGACAGCACTACGAGCAGTACTTC
CAWTDPPGQHYEQYF
>.|TRBD1|TRBV12-3/TRBV12-4|TRBJ2-7
TGTGCCAGCAGTTTGAGACAGGGCTACGAGCAGTACTTC
CASSLRQGYEQYF
>.|.|TRBV18|TRBJ1-6
TGTGCCAGCTCACCAGGGGGGAATTCACCCCTCCACTTT
CASSPGGNSPLHF
>.|TRBD1|TRBV11-2|TRBJ2-5
TGTGCCAGCAGCCCCTGGACAGGGGAAGAGACCCAGTACTTC
CASSPWTGEETQYF
>.|.|TRBV5-1|TRBJ2-7
TGCGCCAGCAGCTTGATTGGCGGATCCTACGAGCAGTACTTC
CASSLIGGSYEQYF
>.|.|TRBV5-4|TRBJ2-1
TGTGCCAGCAGGGGTGACCGGGAGAGCGCTGATGAGCAGTTCTTC
CASRGDRESADEQFF
>.|TRBD1|TRBV10-3|TRBJ1-1
TGTGCCATCTGGGACAGGGGCGCGGCTTTCTTT
CAIWDRGAAFF
>.|.|TRBV3-1/TRBV3-2|TRBJ1-5
TGTGCCAGCAGCCAAGATTCATCCCAGCATTTT
CASSQDSSQHF
>.|TRBD1|TRBV5-6|TRBJ2-1
TGTGCCAGCAGCTTGGACAGGGGGCGACTCAATGAGCAGTTCTTC
CASSLDRGRLNEQFF
>.|TRBD1|TRBV10-3|TRBJ2-1
TGTGCCATCCGGGACAGGGGACTCAATGAGCAGTTCTTC
CAIRDRGLNEQFF
>few|TRBD1|TRBV4-1|TRBJ1-1
TGCGCCAGCAGCCAAGATCAGGGGGACACTGAAGCTTTCTTT
CASSQDQGDTEAFF
>many|.|TRBV7-8|TRBJ1-1
TGTGCCAGCAGCGCTGGGAGGTGGGAGGGAACTGAAGCTTTCTTT
CASSAGRWEGTEAFF
>.|.|TRBV11-2|TRBJ1-4
TGTGCCAGCAGCTCGGACAGTTTTGCAACTAATGAAAAACTGTTTTTT
CASSSDSFATNEKLFF
>once|.|TRBV6-5|TRBJ1-1
TGTGCCAGCAGTTACTCCGTTGCAGGGAAGACTGAAGCTTTCTTT
CASSYSVAGKTEAFF
>.|TRBD1|TRBV6-4|TRBJ1-2
TGTGCCAGCAGTGCCGGACAGGGCCCTTATGGCTACACCTTC
CASSAGQGPYGYTF
>.|TRBD1|TRBV2|TRBJ2-2
TGTGCCAGCAGTCCTTCGGGACAGGAGAACACCGGGGAGCTGTTTTTT
CASSPSGQENTGELFF
>.|TRBD1|TRBV18|TRBJ2-5
TGTGCCAGCTCACCACGTTCGGCAGGGGGAGAGACCCAGTACTTC
CASSPRSAGGETQYF
>.|.|TRBV5-1|TRBJ1-1
TGCGCCAGCAGCTTGAACGGCGGGATGAACACTGAAGCTTTCTTT
CASSLNGGMNTEAFF
>.|TRBD2|TRBV5-4|TRBJ2-7
TGTGCCAGCAGCTACGGGACTAGCGGGACCTACGAGCAGTACTTC
CASSYGTSGTYEQYF
>.|TRBD1|TRBV27|TRBJ1-2
TGTGCCAGCAGTCCAACAGGGGTTGGGGCTGGCTACACCTTC
CASSPTGVGAGYTF
>.|TRBD1|TRBV27|TRBJ1-1
TGTGCCAGCAGTAGACAGGGGCTGAACACTGAAGCTTTCTTT
CASSRQGLNTEAFF
>.|.|TRBV7-3|TRBJ2-2
TGTGCCAGCAGCTTAAGACAGGACACCGGGGAGCTGTTTTTT
CASSLRQDTGELFF
>.|TRBD2|TRBV7-2|TRBJ2-1
TGTGCCAGCAGAGGTGGGCGGGGGGGTTACAATGAGCAGTTCTTC
CASRGGRGGYNEQFF